This T cell receptor beta chain was identified in a study of response to subunit inactivated influenza vaccine. V was trimmed by 4 bases and J by 1 base, leaving 7 bases between them. CDR1 and CDR2 from the germline V gene are SGHNT and YYREEE (reference sequence). CDR3 length: 13 amino acids. TCRdb re-derived calls from the RT-PCR reads in MiXCR, one entry per CDR3 protein. The table lists about 540,000 distinct CDR3 sequences, roughly 23% of them singletons. These same data were also listed under a study on T cells expressing NK-cell markers. That publication notes: Beta-chain TCR cDNA was generated via 5'RACE template switching with UMIs.

The rearrangement joins TRBV5-4 to TRBJ2-3, with D uncertain. Sequenced material: CD4+ T cells sorted from PBMCs, taken approximately 13 days after vaccination. The TCR comes from a man aged 50-60 years who received an inactivated influenza vaccine. CDR3 coding DNA: TGTGCCAGCAGCCCCAAGGGCACAGATACGCAGTATTTT. It codes for CASSPKGTDTQYF. The entire variable domain, with the rest obtained from reference TRBV5-4 and TRBJ2-3, is as follows: ETGVTQSPTHLIKTRGQQVTLRCSSQSGHNTVSWYQQALGQGPQFIFQYYREEENGRGNFPPRFSGLQFPNYSSELNVNALELDDSALYLCASSPKGTDTQYFGPGTRLTVL.